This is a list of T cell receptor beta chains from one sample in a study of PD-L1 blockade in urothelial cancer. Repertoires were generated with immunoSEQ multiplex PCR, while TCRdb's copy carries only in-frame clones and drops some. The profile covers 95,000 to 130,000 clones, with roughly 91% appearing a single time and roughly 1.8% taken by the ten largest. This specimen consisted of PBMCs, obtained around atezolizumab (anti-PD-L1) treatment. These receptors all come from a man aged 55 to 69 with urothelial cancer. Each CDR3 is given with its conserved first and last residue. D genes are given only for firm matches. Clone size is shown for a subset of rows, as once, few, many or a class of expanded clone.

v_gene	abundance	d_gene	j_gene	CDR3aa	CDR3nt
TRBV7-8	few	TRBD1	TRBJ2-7	CASSHKFLKTGGYYEQYF	TGTGCCAGCAGCCACAAATTCTTAAAGACAGGGGGATACTACGAGCAGTACTTC
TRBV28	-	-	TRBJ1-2	CASSLDSWRNYGYTF	TGTGCCAGCAGTTTAGACAGTTGGCGTAACTATGGCTACACCTTC
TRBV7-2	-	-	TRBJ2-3	CASRKAFATDTQYF	TGTGCCAGCAGGAAAGCGTTCGCAACAGATACGCAGTATTTT
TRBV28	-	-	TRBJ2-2	CASSFSARERGELFF	TGTGCCAGCAGCTTTTCAGCACGGGAGAGGGGGGAGCTGTTTTTT
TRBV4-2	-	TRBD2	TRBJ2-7	CASSQGGLAGVYEQYF	TGTGCCAGCAGCCAGGGGGGACTAGCGGGAGTCTACGAGCAGTACTTC
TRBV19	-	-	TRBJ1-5	CASSRQGQGGNQPQHF	TGTGCCAGTAGTCGCCAGGGGCAGGGTGGCAATCAGCCCCAGCATTTT
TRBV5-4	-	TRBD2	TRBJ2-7	CASSSSGRDYEQYF	TGTGCCAGCAGCAGTAGCGGGAGGGATTACGAGCAGTACTTC
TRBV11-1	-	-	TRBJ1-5	CASSLDGGGPQHF	TGTGCCAGCAGCTTAGATGGGGGAGGGCCCCAGCATTTT
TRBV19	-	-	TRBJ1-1	CASSMGRPNTEAFF	TGTGCCAGTAGTATGGGGCGGCCTAACACTGAAGCTTTCTTT
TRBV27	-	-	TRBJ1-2	CASSTGLKGGGSTF	TGTGCCAGCAGCACGGGACTGAAGGGGGGGGGTTCCACCTTC
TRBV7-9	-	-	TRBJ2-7	CASSLESGGQYF	TGTGCCAGCAGCTTAGAATCTGGCGGGCAGTACTTC
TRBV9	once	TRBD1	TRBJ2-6	CASSDGQGRSSGANVLTF	TGTGCCAGCAGCGACGGACAGGGGAGAAGCTCTGGGGCCAACGTCCTGACTTTC
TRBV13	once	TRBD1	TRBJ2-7	CASSPTGTGKWSEQYF	TGTGCCAGCAGCCCGACGGGGACAGGGAAGTGGAGCGAGCAGTACTTC
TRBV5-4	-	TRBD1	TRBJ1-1	CASSTYRDRGPTEAFF	TGTGCCAGCAGCACCTACCGGGACAGGGGGCCCACTGAAGCTTTCTTT